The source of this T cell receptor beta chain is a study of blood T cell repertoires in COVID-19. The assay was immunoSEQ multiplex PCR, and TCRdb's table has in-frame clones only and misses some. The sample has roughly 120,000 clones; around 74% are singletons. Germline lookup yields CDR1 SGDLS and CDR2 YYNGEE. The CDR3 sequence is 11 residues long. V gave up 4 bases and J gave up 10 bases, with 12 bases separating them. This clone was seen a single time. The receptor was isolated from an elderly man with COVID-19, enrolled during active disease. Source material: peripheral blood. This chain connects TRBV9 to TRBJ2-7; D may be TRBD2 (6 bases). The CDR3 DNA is TGTGCCAGCAGCTCCGGGACTGATCAGTACTTC. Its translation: CASSSGTDQYF. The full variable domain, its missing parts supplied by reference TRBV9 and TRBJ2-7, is DSGVTQTPKHLITATGQRVTLRCSPRSGDLSVYWYQQSLDQGLQFLIQYYNGEERAKGNILERFSAQQFPDLHSELNLSSLELGDSALYFCASSSGTDQYFGPGTRLTVT.